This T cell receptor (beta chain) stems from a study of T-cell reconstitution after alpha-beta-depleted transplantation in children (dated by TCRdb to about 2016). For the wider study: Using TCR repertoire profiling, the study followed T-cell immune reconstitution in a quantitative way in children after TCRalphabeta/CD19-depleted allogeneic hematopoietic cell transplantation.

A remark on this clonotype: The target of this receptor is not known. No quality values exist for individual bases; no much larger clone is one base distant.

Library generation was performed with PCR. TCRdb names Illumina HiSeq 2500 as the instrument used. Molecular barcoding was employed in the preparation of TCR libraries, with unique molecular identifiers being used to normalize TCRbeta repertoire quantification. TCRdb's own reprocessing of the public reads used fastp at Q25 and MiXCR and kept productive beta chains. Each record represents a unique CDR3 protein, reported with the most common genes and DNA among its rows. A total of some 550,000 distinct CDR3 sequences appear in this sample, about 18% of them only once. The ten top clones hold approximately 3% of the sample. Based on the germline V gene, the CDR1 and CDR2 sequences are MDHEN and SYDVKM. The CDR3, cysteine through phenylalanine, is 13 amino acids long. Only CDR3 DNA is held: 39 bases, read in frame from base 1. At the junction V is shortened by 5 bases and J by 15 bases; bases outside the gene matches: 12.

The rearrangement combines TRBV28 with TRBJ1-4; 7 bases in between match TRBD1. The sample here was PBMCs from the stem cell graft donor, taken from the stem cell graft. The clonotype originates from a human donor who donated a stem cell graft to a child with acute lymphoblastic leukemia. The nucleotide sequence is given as TGTGCCAGCAGTCTCGGCGGGACAGTCTATTTGTTTTTT. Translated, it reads CASSLGGTVYLFF.